This T cell receptor (beta chain) was recovered during a study of CD8+ T cells in alopecia areata. cDNA reverse transcribed from extracted RNA served as the sequencing template. Data came from immunoSEQ multiplex PCR; TCRdb stores just in-frame clones and leaves some out. The sample lists 98,000 or so clones, approximately 61% occurring once. There are 17 residues in the CDR3. Trimming took 5 bases from V and 3 from J, leaving 23 bases between them. Germline loops: CDR1 PRHDT, CDR2 FYEKMQ (reference sequence). This receptor was identified in a human donor with alopecia areata. Source material: NKG2D-low CD8+ T cells sorted from blood. The chain has TRBV13 and TRBJ2-7; possible D gene TRBD1, 5 bases. The chain's CDR3 is CASSQIRASGQSYEQYF. For the CDR3, the DNA is TGTGCCAGCAGCCAGATCAGGGCCTCCGGGCAGAGCTACGAGCAGTACTTC.